The 12 T cell receptor beta chains below all came from one sample that was sequenced in a study of blood T cell repertoires in COVID-19. Using immunoSEQ multiplex PCR, the repertoire was profiled, and TCRdb retains in-frame clones only, with some absent. Of approximately 38,000 clones in the sample, around 83% were seen once. Sequenced input: peripheral blood. These receptors were obtained from a human donor with acute or convalescent COVID-19. The donor label of this sample is uncertain.

CDR3 region: CASSPGGGGYTF. DNA of the CDR3: TGTGCCAGCAGCCCGGGGGGTGGGGGCTACACCTTC. The chain has TRBV5-4 and TRBJ1-2; possibly TRBD1 for D (5 bases). The CDR3 consists of 12 residues. CDR1 SGHNT and CDR2 YYREEE come from the germline V gene (reference sequence). The ends were cut back, 4 bases at V and 8 bases at J, with 12 bases in the middle. The whole variable domain, remainder taken from reference TRBV5-4 and TRBJ1-2, is ETGVTQSPTHLIKTRGQQVTLRCSSQSGHNTVSWYQQALGQGPQFIFQYYREEENGRGNFPPRFSGLQFPNYSSELNVNALELDDSALYLCASSPGGGGYTFGSGTRLTVV.

V usage is TRBV14 and J usage is TRBJ1-1; D remains ambiguous. This CDR3 region has 13 residues. With 4 bases removed from V and 5 bases from J, the gap between germline ends came to 11 bases. CDR1 is SGHDN and CDR2 is FVKESK in the germline V gene. CDR3 in amino acids: CASSRTRDTEAFF. The CDR3 coding sequence is TGTGCCAGCAGCCGCACCCGGGATACTGAAGCTTTCTTT.

The rearrangement uses TRBV4-1 and TRBJ1-6; D unclear. The CDR3 runs 16 residues. Between the trimmed V and J ends, which lost 4 bases and 7 bases, there was a span of 17 bases. Looked up from germline, CDR1 is MGHRA and CDR2 is YSYEKL. The CDR3 spells CASSRDPGRGNSPLHF. The CDR3 bases are TGCGCCAGCAGCCGAGACCCCGGCCGCGGGAATTCACCCCTCCACTTT.

This clone was found a few times. The chain recombines TRBV30 with TRBJ1-2; D not certain. There are 12 residues in the CDR3. Germline V lookup: CDR1 GTSNPN, CDR2 SVGIG (reference sequence). V was shortened by 2 bases and J by 7 bases, with 11 bases between the two germline ends. Here the CDR3 reads CAWSQAVLGYTF. The DNA of the CDR3 is TGTGCCTGGAGTCAGGCAGTGCTTGGCTACACCTTC.

The gene calls are TRBV4-3 and TRBJ1-2; the D gene is possibly TRBD1 (6 bases). Looked up from germline, CDR1 is LGHNA and CDR2 is YSLEER. The CDR3 totals 14 residues. V was trimmed by 1 base and J by 4 bases, leaving 10 bases between them. Here the CDR3 reads CASSQANRAYGYTF. In DNA form, the CDR3 reads TGCGCCAGCAGCCAAGCTAACAGGGCCTATGGCTACACCTTC.

This clone was observed a single time. The chain uses TRBV5-6 and TRBJ2-1; a possible D gene is TRBD1 (6 bases). Germline CDR1 and CDR2: SGHDT and YYEEEE. The CDR3 runs to 17 residues. Trimming removed 0 bases from V and 1 base from J, with 14 bases in between. The chain's CDR3 is CASSLDLWQGSYNEQFF. The DNA of the CDR3 is TGTGCCAGCAGCTTGGACCTTTGGCAGGGGTCCTACAATGAGCAGTTCTTC.

The chain links TRBV12-3 or TRBV12-4 to TRBJ2-7, with no clear D. This CDR3 is built from 12 residues. Between the trimmed V and J ends, which lost 3 bases and 0 bases, there was a span of 3 bases. The CDR3 is CASSFFSYEQYF. In DNA form, the CDR3 reads TGTGCCAGCAGTTTCTTCTCCTACGAGCAGTACTTC.

The chain uses TRBV29-1 and TRBJ2-3; 10 bases align to TRBD1. This CDR3 comprises 17 residues. V trimming: 3 bases; J trimming: 0 bases; junction bases outside the gene matches: 9. Germline values: CDR1 SQVTM, CDR2 ANQGSEA. The CDR3 nucleotides are TGCAGCGTTGAGGGACAGGGGCTCCTCCCTAGCACAGATACGCAGTATTTT. Encoded protein: CSVEGQGLLPSTDTQYF.

This chain joins TRBV24-1 and TRBJ1-1; D gene uncertain. Germline lookup yields CDR1 KGHDR and CDR2 SFDVKD. V lost 1 base and J lost 8, with 10 bases in between. This CDR3 has 13 residues. The CDR3 protein is CATSDFDSQEAFF. The CDR3 DNA sequence: TGTGCCACCAGTGATTTTGATTCACAGGAAGCTTTCTTT.

The chain carries TRBV2 and TRBJ1-2, with TRBD1 as a possible D gene (5 bases). Trimming stripped 4 bases from V and 2 bases from J, with 8 bases between. The germline gives CDR1 SNHLY, CDR2 FYNNEI. This CDR3 is built from 13 residues. Here the CDR3 reads CASSAGGNYGYTF. DNA of the CDR3: TGTGCCAGCAGTGCGGGGGGGAACTATGGCTACACCTTC.

This clone has only a few counts. Other DNA variants within this sample encode the same CDR3. The CDR3 DNA reads as TGTGCCAGTAGTATTGGGAGCTCCTACGAGCAGTACTTC. Amino acids: CASSIGSSYEQYF. This chain uses TRBV19 with TRBJ2-7; weak D call: TRBD2 (5 bases). CDR1 and CDR2 (germline): LNHDA, SQIVND (reference sequence). CDR3 length: 13 residues. Trimming stripped 3 bases from V and 0 bases from J, with 6 bases between.

This clone was counted between two and nine times. The gene calls are TRBV3-1 (or the pseudogene TRBV3-2) and TRBJ2-3, with 7 bases fitting TRBD2. Per germline, CDR1 LGHDT and CDR2 YNNKEL (reference sequence). This CDR3 contains 15 residues. Trimming cost V 7 bases and J 1 base; bases outside gene matches: 8. CDR3 sequence: CASILSGAGTDTQYF. The CDR3 DNA is TGTGCCAGCATCTTAAGCGGGGCGGGCACAGATACGCAGTATTTT.